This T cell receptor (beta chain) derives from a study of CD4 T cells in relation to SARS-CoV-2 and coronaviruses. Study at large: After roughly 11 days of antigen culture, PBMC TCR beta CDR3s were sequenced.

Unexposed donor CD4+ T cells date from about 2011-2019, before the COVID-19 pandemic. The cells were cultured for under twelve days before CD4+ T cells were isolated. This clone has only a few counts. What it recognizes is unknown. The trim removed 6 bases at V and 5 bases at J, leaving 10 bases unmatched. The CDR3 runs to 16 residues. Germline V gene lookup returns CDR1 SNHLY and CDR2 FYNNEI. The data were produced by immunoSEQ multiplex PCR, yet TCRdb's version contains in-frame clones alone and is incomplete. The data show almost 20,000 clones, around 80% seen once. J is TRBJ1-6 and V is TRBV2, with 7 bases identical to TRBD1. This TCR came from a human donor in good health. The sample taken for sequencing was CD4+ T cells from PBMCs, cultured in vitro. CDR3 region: CASRRQGVRNNSPLHF. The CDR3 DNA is TGTGCCAGCAGGAGACAGGGAGTCCGAAATAATTCACCCCTCCACTTT.